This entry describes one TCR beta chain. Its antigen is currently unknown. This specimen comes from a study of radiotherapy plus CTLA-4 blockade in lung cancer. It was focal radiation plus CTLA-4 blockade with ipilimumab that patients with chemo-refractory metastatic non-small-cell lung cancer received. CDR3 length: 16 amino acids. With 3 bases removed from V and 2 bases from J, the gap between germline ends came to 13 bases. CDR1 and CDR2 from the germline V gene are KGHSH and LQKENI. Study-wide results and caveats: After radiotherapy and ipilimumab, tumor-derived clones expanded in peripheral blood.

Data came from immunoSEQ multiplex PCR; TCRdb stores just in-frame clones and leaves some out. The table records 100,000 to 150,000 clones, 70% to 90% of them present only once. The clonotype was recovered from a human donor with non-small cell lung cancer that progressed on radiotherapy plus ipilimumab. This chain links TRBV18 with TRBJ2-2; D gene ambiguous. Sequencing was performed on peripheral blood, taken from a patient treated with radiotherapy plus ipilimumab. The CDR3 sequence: CASSPELPFNTGELFF. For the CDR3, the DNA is TGTGCCAGCTCACCGGAGCTACCCTTTAACACCGGGGAGCTGTTTTTT.